The 12 T cell receptor beta chains presented below share a single source sample, sequenced in a study of Ad26.COV2.S vaccination and SARS-CoV-2 variants. Repertoires were generated with immunoSEQ multiplex PCR, while TCRdb's copy carries only in-frame clones and drops some. The sample records 300,000 to 400,000 clones, about 91% being singletons. This specimen was peripheral blood, taken after recovery from COVID-19. These receptors were taken from a human donor who had recovered from COVID-19.

The chain links TRBV20-1 to TRBJ2-7; D gene unclear. The CDR3 consists of 13 residues. V lost 3 bases and J lost 1, with 10 bases in between. Germline V CDR1 and CDR2: DFQATT, SNEGSKA (reference sequence). DNA for the CDR3: TGCAGTGCTAGTATGGGTAGGTCCTACGAGCAGTACTTC. Translated, it gives CSASMGRSYEQYF.

The J gene is TRBJ1-5, the V gene TRBV19, with TRBD1 as a possible D gene (5 bases). The length of the CDR3 is 22 residues. With 3 bases removed from V and 0 bases from J, the gap between germline ends came to 30 bases. Germline loops: CDR1 LNHDA, CDR2 SQIVND (reference sequence). The chain's CDR3 is CASSIEWGVPPLPHYSNQPQHF. CDR3 coding DNA: TGTGCCAGTAGTATCGAGTGGGGGGTCCCCCCATTACCTCATTATAGCAATCAGCCCCAGCATTTT. The variable domain in full, with the rest retrieved from reference TRBV19 and TRBJ1-5, is DGGITQSPKYLFRKEGQNVTLSCEQNLNHDAMYWYRQDPGQGLRLIYYSQIVNDFQKGDIAEGYSVSREKKESFPLTVTSAQKNPTAFYLCASSIEWGVPPLPHYSNQPQHFGDGTRLSIL.

This clone showed up just once. V usage is TRBV10-3 and J usage is TRBJ1-2, with a weak D call TRBD1 (5 bases). Between the trimmed V and J ends, which lost 6 bases and 2 bases, there was a span of 16 bases. Germline loops: CDR1 ENHRY, CDR2 SYGVKD. This CDR3 has 15 amino acids. The CDR3 region has the DNA TGTGCCATCAGCGCCGAGGGACGGATAAACTATGGCTACACCTTC. It codes for CAISAEGRINYGYTF.

This clone was picked up a small number of times. Here the CDR3 DNA reads TGTGCCAGCGCTGAAGCGGGGGGAGGTGGCTACACCTTC. Translated, it gives CASAEAGGGGYTF. The chain combines TRBV5-6 with TRBJ1-2, with D perhaps TRBD1 (5 bases). The V end was cut by 7 bases, the J end by 7 bases, with 17 bases between. Germline values: CDR1 SGHDT, CDR2 YYEEEE. This CDR3 is built from 13 residues.

V usage is TRBV7-2 and J usage is TRBJ1-1; D may be TRBD1 (6 bases). This CDR3 is built from 18 residues. V was shortened by 5 bases and J by 3 bases, with 25 bases between the two germline ends. Germline V gene sequence: CDR1 SGHTA, CDR2 FQGNSA. The CDR3 sequence: CASSDPGQGSYGDTEAFF. CDR3 DNA sequence: TGTGCCAGCAGCGATCCCGGTCAGGGGAGCTATGGCGACACTGAAGCTTTCTTT.

As regards this clone: This sample also contains other DNA sequences that code for the same CDR3. The chain joins TRBV5-1 to TRBJ2-6, with TRBD1 as a possible D gene (5 bases). Germline values: CDR1 SGHRS, CDR2 YFSETQ. V was pared by 0 bases and J by 0 bases, with 7 bases between. The CDR3 is 16 residues long. The CDR3 region is CASSLGQSSGANVLTF. DNA of the CDR3: TGCGCCAGCAGCTTGGGACAGTCCTCTGGGGCCAACGTCCTGACTTTC.

This sequence joins TRBV19 and TRBJ2-7; D might be TRBD1 (5 bases). Germline V CDR1 and CDR2: LNHDA, SQIVND (reference sequence). CDR3 length: 12 amino acids. V dropped 7 bases and J dropped 5 bases, with 12 bases sitting between them. CDR3 in amino acids: CASTSGFNEQYF. DNA of the CDR3: TGTGCCAGTACCTCAGGGTTCAACGAGCAGTACTTC.

This clone was observed a few times. The rearrangement links TRBV2 to TRBJ1-1; D is uncertain. The germline V gene encodes CDR1 SNHLY and CDR2 FYNNEI. The CDR3 extends over 12 amino acids. V was clipped by 7 bases and J by 10 bases, with 16 bases between them. CDR3 nucleotide sequence: TGTGCCAGCACCGCGTCTGTCGCAGGAGCTTTCTTT. This codes for CASTASVAGAFF.

This clone has a single count. V gene TRBV6-2 or TRBV6-3 combines with J gene TRBJ1-6; tentatively, D is TRBD1 (6 bases). The CDR3 is 13 amino acids. CDR1 MNHEY and CDR2 SVGEGT come from the germline V gene. V was cut by 4 bases and J by 10 bases, with 11 bases left in between. The DNA of the CDR3 is TGTGCCAGCAGTTCACAGGGTCAATCACCCCTCCACTTT. It yields the protein CASSSQGQSPLHF.

The rearrangement links TRBV19 to TRBJ2-7; D possibly uses TRBD1 or TRBD2 (5 bases each). The CDR3 extends over 12 amino acids. V shed 3 bases and J shed 5 bases, with 8 bases lying between them. Germline V gene lookup returns CDR1 LNHDA and CDR2 SQIVND (reference sequence). The CDR3 bases are TGTGCCAGTAGTATTAGAGGGGACGAGCAGTACTTC. As protein: CASSIRGDEQYF.

This clone has only one observation. This sequence joins TRBV3-1 (or the pseudogene TRBV3-2) and TRBJ1-2; TRBD1 matches at 8 bases. With 4 bases clipped from V and 4 bases from J, the junction kept 8 bases outside the gene matches. CDR1 is LGHDT and CDR2 is YNNKEL in the germline V gene (reference sequence). This CDR3 has 15 residues. The DNA for the CDR3 is TGTGCCAGCAGCCCCGGGACAGGCCAAAGCTATGGCTACACCTTC. Translation gives CASSPGTGQSYGYTF.

V usage is TRBV7-2 and J usage is TRBJ2-6; the match to TRBD1 covers 8 bases. Germline assignment: CDR1 SGHTA and CDR2 FQGNSA. The CDR3 has 16 amino acids. The junction had 6 bases not matched to a gene; V was cut back by 5 bases and J by 3 bases. This CDR3 reads CASSPQGAGGANVLTF. CDR3 DNA sequence: TGTGCCAGCAGCCCTCAGGGGGCTGGTGGGGCCAACGTCCTGACTTTC.